The text below deals with one T cell receptor (beta chain). The antigen remains undetermined. This specimen comes from a study of T cells expressing NK-cell markers. 5'RACE template switching with UMIs produced the TCR beta cDNA. For each CDR3 protein, TCRdb gives one entry from its re-call of the 5' RACE reads, without DNA. This sample lists about 160,000 distinct CDR3 sequences; its ten largest clones have around 21%. Looked up from germline, CDR1 is MGHRA and CDR2 is YSYEKL. The CDR3 spans 16 residues. The study, taken as a whole, reports: The study left the HCMV specificity of expanded NKG2C+ T cell clones unresolved.

The origin of this receptor is a man aged 18-70 years in good health. The chain joins TRBV4-1 to TRBJ1-5; checking the TCRdb D call of TRBD1 is not possible without DNA. Sequenced input: blood T cells: a sorted CD56 or NKG2C T cell subset, CD4+ or CD8+ T cells, or bulk PBMC T cells (not recorded which). CDR3 sequence: CASSQYHGASNQPQHF.